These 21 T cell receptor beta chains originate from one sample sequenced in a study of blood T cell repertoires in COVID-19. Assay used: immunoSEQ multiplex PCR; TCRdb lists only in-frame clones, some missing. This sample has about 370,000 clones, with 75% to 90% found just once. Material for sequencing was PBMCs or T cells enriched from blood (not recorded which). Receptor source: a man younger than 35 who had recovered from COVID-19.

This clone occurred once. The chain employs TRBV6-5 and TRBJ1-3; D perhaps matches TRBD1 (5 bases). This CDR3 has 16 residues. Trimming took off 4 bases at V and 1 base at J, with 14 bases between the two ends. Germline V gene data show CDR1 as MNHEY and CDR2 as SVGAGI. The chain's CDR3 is CASSSGETGSGNTIYF. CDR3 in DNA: TGTGCCAGCAGTTCGGGGGAGACGGGGTCTGGAAACACCATATATTTT.

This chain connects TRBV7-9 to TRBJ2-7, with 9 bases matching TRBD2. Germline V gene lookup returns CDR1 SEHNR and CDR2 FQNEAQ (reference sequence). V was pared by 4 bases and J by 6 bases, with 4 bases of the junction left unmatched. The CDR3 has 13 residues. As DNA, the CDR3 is TGTGCCAGCAGCTCCGGGACTAGCCGCGAGCAGTACTTC. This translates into CASSSGTSREQYF.

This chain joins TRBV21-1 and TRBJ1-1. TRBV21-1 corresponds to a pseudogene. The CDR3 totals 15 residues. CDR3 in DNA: TGTGCCAGCAGCAAAGGGAACGGCAGGACCCGGGGGGCTTTCTTT. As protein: CASSKGNGRTRGAFF.

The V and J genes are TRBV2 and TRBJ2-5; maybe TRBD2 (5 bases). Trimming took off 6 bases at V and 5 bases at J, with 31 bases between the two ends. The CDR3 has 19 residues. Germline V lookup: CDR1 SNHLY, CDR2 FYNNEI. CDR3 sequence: CASSKALLELAAKRETQYF. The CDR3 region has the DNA TGTGCCAGCAGCAAGGCCCTTTTAGAACTTGCCGCAAAGCGGGAGACCCAGTACTTC.

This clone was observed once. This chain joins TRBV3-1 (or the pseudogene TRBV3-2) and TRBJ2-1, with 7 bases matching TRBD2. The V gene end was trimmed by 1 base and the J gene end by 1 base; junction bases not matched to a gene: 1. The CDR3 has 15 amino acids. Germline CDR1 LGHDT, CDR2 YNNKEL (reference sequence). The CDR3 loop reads CASSQGGGSYNEQFF. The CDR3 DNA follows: TGTGCCAGCAGCCAAGGGGGGGGTTCCTACAATGAGCAGTTCTTC.

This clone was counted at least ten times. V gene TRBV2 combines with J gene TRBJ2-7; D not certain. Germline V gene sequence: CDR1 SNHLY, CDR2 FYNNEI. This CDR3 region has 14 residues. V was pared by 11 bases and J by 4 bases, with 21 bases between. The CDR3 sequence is CACPSPSRRYEQYF. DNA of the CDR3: TGTGCCTGCCCTAGTCCTTCGCGGCGATACGAGCAGTACTTC.

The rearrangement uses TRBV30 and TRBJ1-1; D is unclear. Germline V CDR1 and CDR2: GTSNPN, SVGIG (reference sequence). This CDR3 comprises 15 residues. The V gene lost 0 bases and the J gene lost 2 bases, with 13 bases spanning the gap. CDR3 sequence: CAWSVRSQDNTEAFF. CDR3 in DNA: TGTGCCTGGAGTGTCAGATCGCAGGATAACACTGAAGCTTTCTTT.

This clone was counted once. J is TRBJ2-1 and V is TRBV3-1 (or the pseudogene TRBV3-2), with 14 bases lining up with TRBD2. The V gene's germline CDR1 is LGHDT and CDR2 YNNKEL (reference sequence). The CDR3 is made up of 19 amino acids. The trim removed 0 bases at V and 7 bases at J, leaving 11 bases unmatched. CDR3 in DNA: TGTGCCAGCAGCCAAGACCCCAGGACTAGCGGGAGGAGGGGAAATGAGCAGTTCTTC. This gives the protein CASSQDPRTSGRRGNEQFF.

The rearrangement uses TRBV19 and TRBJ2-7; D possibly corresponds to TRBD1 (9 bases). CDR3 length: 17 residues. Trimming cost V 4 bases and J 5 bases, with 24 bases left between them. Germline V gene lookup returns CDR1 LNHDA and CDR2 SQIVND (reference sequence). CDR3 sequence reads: CASSSRGGTGKFNEQYF. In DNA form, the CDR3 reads TGTGCCAGTAGTAGCCGGGGGGGGACAGGGAAGTTCAACGAGCAGTACTTC.

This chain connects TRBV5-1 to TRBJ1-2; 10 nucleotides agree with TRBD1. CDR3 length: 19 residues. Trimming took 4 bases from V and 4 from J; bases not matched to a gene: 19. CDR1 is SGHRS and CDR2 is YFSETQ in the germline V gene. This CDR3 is CASSGGYQVGTGDVYGYTF. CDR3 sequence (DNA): TGCGCCAGCAGCGGGGGGTACCAAGTCGGGACAGGGGACGTCTATGGCTACACCTTC.

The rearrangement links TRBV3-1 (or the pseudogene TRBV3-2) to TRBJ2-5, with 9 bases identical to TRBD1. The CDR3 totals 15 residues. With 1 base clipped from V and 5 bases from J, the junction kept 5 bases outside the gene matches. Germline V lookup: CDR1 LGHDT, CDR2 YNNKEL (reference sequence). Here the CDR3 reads CASSQGTGALETQYF. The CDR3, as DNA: TGTGCCAGCAGCCAAGGGACAGGGGCATTGGAGACCCAGTACTTC.

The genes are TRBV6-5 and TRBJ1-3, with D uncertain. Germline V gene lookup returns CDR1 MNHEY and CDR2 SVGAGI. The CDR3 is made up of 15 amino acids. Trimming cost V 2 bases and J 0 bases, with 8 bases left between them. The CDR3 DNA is TGTGCCAGCAGTTACGCCGGGAACTCTGGAAACACCATATATTTT. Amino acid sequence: CASSYAGNSGNTIYF.

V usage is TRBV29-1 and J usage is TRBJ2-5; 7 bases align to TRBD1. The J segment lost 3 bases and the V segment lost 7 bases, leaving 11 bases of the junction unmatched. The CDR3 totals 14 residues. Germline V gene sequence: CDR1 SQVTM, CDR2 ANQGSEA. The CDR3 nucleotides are TGCAGCGCCCGCCTCCGGGACAGAGAAGAGACCCAGTACTTC. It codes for CSARLRDREETQYF.

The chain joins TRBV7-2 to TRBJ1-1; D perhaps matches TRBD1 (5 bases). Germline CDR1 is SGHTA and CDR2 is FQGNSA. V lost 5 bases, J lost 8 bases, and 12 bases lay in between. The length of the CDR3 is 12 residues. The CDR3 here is CASSARTPEAFF. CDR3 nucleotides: TGTGCCAGCAGCGCTCGGACACCCGAAGCTTTCTTT.

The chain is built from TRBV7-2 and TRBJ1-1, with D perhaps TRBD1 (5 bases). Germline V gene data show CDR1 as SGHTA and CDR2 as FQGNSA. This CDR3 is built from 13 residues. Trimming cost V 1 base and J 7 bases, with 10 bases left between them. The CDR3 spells CASSLGQMLEAFF. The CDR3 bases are TGTGCCAGCAGCTTAGGACAGATGCTTGAAGCTTTCTTT. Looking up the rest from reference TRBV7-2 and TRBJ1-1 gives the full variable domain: GAGVSQSPSNKVTEKGKDVELRCDPISGHTALYWYRQSLGQGLEFLIYFQGNSAPDKSGLPSDRFSAERTGGSVSTLTIQRTQQEDSAVYLCASSLGQMLEAFFGQGTRLTVV.

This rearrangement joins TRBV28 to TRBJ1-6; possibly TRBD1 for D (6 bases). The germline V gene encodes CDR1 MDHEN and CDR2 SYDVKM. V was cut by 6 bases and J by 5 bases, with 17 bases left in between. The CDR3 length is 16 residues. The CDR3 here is CASSPGGGQHNSPLHF. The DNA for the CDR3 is TGTGCCAGCAGCCCAGGAGGAGGACAGCATAATTCACCCCTCCACTTT. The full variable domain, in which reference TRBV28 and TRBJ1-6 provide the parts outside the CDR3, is DVKVTQSSRYLVKRTGEKVFLECVQDMDHENMFWYRQDPGLGLRLIYFSYDVKMKEKGDIPEGYSVSREKKERFSLILESASTNQTSMYLCASSPGGGQHNSPLHFGNGTRLTVT.

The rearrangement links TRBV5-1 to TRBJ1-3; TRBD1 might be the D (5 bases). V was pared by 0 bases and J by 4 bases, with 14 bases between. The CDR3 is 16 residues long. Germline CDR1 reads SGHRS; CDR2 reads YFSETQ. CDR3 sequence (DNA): TGCGCCAGCAGCTTGGTGTTTCGGGGGTCCGGAAACACCATATATTTT. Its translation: CASSLVFRGSGNTIYF.

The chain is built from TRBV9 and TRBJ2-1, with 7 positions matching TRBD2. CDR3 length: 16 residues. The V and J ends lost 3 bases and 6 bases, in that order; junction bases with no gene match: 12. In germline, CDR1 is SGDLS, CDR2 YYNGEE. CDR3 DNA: TGTGCCAGCAGCGAGGGAGCGGGATCCGGGGGCAATGAGCAGTTCTTC. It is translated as CASSEGAGSGGNEQFF.

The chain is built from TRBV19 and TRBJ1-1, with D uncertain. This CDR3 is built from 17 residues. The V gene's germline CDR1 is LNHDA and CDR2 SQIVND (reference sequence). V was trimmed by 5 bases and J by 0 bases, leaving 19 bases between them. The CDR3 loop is CASSVYPKSVMNTEAFF. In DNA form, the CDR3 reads TGTGCCAGTAGTGTCTATCCCAAGTCTGTAATGAACACTGAAGCTTTCTTT.

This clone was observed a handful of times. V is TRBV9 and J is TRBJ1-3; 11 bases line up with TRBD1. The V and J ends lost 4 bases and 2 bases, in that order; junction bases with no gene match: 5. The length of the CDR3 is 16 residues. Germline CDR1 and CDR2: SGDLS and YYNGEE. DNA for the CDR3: TGTGCCAGCAGCTCAAAGGGACAGGGGGCTGGAAACACCATATATTTT. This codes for CASSSKGQGAGNTIYF.

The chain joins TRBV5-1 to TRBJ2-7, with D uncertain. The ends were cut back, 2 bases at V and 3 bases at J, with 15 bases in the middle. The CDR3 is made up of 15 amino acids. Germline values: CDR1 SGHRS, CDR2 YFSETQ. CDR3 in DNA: TGCGCCAGCAGCTTCCGACGGGTAACCGGCTACGAGCAGTACTTC. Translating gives CASSFRRVTGYEQYF.